These 6 T cell receptor beta chains share one sample of origin, sequenced in a study of blood T cell repertoires in COVID-19. Assay used: immunoSEQ multiplex PCR; TCRdb lists only in-frame clones, some missing. The sample lists 410,000 or so clones, 80% to 90% seen once, with approximately 1.5% in the top ten. The sample consisted of peripheral blood. The source is a woman in her thirties with active or convalescent COVID-19.

V and J are TRBV5-6 and TRBJ1-4; D is ambiguous. The CDR3 extends over 16 amino acids. Germline-derived CDR1 and CDR2 are SGHDT and YYEEEE. V was pared by 1 base and J by 4 bases, with 14 bases between. CDR3 residues: CASSLSDQGGNEKLFF. As DNA, the CDR3 is TGTGCCAGCAGCTTGTCGGACCAAGGAGGTAATGAAAAACTGTTTTTT.

The rearrangement uses TRBV2 and TRBJ1-3; tentative D call: TRBD1 (5 bases). Germline lookup yields CDR1 SNHLY and CDR2 FYNNEI. Deletions cut 4 bases from V and 10 bases from J, with 17 bases between. The CDR3 has 14 residues. This chain's CDR3 is CASSGGREESTIYF. For the CDR3, the DNA is TGTGCCAGCAGTGGGGGCAGAGAGGAAAGTACCATATATTTT.

Notes on this clone: This specimen includes other DNA sequences encoding the same CDR3. This rearrangement joins TRBV5-6 to TRBJ2-7; TRBD1 might be the D (5 bases). Germline CDR1 reads SGHDT; CDR2 reads YYEEEE. Deletions cut 2 bases from V and 3 bases from J, with 9 bases between. The CDR3 totals 13 residues. CDR3 sequence reads: CASSLGQNYEQYF. The DNA of the CDR3 is TGTGCCAGCAGCTTAGGACAAAACTACGAGCAGTACTTC.

The rearrangement uses TRBV29-1 and TRBJ2-3, with 13 bases lining up with TRBD2. This CDR3 comprises 15 residues. V lost 3 bases, J lost 1 base, and 1 base stayed unmatched. Germline loops: CDR1 SQVTM, CDR2 ANQGSEA. Here the CDR3 reads CSVDGLAGGTDTQYF. DNA for the CDR3: TGCAGCGTTGACGGACTAGCGGGAGGCACAGATACGCAGTATTTT.

Only one count was recorded for this clone. The rearrangement links TRBV14 to TRBJ2-1, with 7 bases lining up with TRBD1. Germline V gene data show CDR1 as SGHDN and CDR2 as FVKESK. The CDR3 extends over 15 amino acids. The V and J ends lost 6 bases and 5 bases, in that order; junction bases with no gene match: 10. CDR3 in amino acids: CASSPNRGFHNEQFF. CDR3 bases: TGTGCCAGCAGTCCGAACAGGGGCTTCCACAATGAGCAGTTCTTC.

The J gene is TRBJ1-2, the V gene TRBV18, with D possibly being TRBD1 (5 bases). The germline gives CDR1 KGHSH, CDR2 LQKENI. The CDR3 spans 14 residues. The ends were cut back, 0 bases at V and 7 bases at J, with 12 bases in the middle. The CDR3 DNA reads TGTGCCAGCTCACCACCGGGAGGGACCATTGGCTACACCTTC. Encoded protein: CASSPPGGTIGYTF.